A selection of T cell receptor beta chains follows, all from one sample in a study of shared clonotypes between healthy human individuals. Assay used: immunoSEQ multiplex PCR; TCRdb lists only in-frame clones, some missing. The sample carries more than 500,000 clones, around 95% recorded once. Material for sequencing was naive CD8+ T cells sorted from blood. All receptors come from a woman aged 25 to 39 in good health. Both conserved end residues are part of each CDR3. Size is stated for part of the rows, as once, few or many counts, or as a class when the clone is expanded.

v_call	j_call	clone_size	cdr3_aa
TRBV7-6	TRBJ2-7	NA	CASSHGTGGNYEQYF
TRBV28	TRBJ2-7	NA	CASSLERQKSSYEQYF
TRBV5-6	TRBJ1-5	once	CASSTWTGLQPQHF
TRBV15	TRBJ1-2	NA	CATSRDKGDYGYTF
TRBV25-1	TRBJ1-2	NA	CASSERKGSGKRDGYTF
TRBV7-6	TRBJ2-3	NA	CASSLAQGPSTDTQYF
TRBV25-1	TRBJ2-3	NA	CASSELAGVTDTQYF
TRBV19	TRBJ1-1	NA	CASRQTGGLNTEAFF
TRBV19	TRBJ1-1	NA	CASSIKHRFNTEAFF
TRBV19	TRBJ1-1	few	CASSIAAQNTEAFF
TRBV10-2	TRBJ2-7	NA	CASSGVTGGNEQYF
TRBV5-1	TRBJ2-1	NA	CASSLSVGLGSNEQFF
TRBV5-1	TRBJ2-7	NA	CASSPRLGTYEQYF
TRBV10-3	TRBJ2-2	NA	CAISEPLEPPGELFF
TRBV2	TRBJ1-5	NA	CASRTRGQGAWNNQPQHF
TRBV4-1	TRBJ1-2	NA	CASSQDPGINYGYTF
TRBV11-3	TRBJ2-1	NA	CASSYGTLEQFF
TRBV7-9	TRBJ2-4	NA	CASRNDDTRQNIQYF
TRBV4-1	TRBJ2-5	NA	CASSQGQGGTQYF
TRBV19	TRBJ2-7	NA	CASWTGGTYEQYF
TRBV27	TRBJ2-1	NA	CATSGTRNEQFF
TRBV19	TRBJ2-7	NA	CASSIAPRQGNSYEQYF
TRBV6-6	TRBJ1-3	NA	CASSYGSSGNTIYF
TRBV7-9	TRBJ1-1	NA	CASMVVGNTEAFF
TRBV28	TRBJ2-7	NA	CASSLPRSSSYEQYF
TRBV5-1	TRBJ1-2	NA	CASSLEVLDGYTF
TRBV28	TRBJ2-3	NA	CASSLRTSGKLDTQYF
TRBV6-5	TRBJ1-5	NA	CASSYGQFDQPQHF
TRBV7-9	TRBJ1-4	NA	CASSLTVRTGAYEKLFF
TRBV30	TRBJ1-5	NA	CAWSPGQGGQPQHF
TRBV7-8	TRBJ2-1	NA	CASSLEEVLAGEHNEQFF
TRBV19	TRBJ2-3	NA	CASSIGGRGTDTQYF
TRBV25-1	TRBJ2-7	NA	CASSESVGYYEQYF
TRBV9	TRBJ2-5	NA	CASSEPGLVGQETQYF
TRBV7-9	TRBJ2-7	NA	CASSFGDSAYEQYF